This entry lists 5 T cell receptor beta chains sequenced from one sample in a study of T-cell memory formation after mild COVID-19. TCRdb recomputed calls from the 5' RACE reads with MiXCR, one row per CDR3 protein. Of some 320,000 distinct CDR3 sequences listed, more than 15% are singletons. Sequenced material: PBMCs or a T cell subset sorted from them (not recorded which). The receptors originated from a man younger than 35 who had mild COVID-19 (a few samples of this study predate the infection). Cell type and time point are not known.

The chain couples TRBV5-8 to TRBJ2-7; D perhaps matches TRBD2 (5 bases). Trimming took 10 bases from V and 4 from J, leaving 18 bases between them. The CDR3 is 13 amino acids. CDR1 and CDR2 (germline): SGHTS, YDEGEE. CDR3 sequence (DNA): TGTGCCCCCGGCGGGCGGCCCGATTACGAGCAGTACTTC. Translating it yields CAPGGRPDYEQYF.

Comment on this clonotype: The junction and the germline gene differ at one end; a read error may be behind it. CDR3 region: CASRGTSSAGELIF. The CDR3, as DNA: TGTGCCAGCAGGGGGACTAGTTCCGCCGGGGAGCTGATTTTT. The rearrangement uses TRBV5-4 and TRBJ2-2; 8 nucleotides line up with TRBD2. CDR1 and CDR2 (germline): SGHNT, YYREEE (reference sequence). The CDR3 has 14 residues.

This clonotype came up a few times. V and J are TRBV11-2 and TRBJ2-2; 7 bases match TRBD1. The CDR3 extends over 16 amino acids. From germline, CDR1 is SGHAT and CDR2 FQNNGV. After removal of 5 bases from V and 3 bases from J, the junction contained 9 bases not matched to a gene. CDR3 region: CASSQMTGPDTGELFF. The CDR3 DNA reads TGTGCCAGCAGCCAGATGACAGGGCCTGACACCGGGGAGCTGTTTTTT.

CDR3 protein: CASSFQGVGEQYF. Here the CDR3 DNA reads TGTGCCAGCAGTTTTCAAGGCGTAGGCGAGCAGTACTTC. The gene calls are TRBV12-3 or TRBV12-4 and TRBJ2-7; unclear D gene. The CDR3 has 13 amino acids. The V end lost 3 bases, the J end lost 6 bases, and 12 bases lay between the germline ends.

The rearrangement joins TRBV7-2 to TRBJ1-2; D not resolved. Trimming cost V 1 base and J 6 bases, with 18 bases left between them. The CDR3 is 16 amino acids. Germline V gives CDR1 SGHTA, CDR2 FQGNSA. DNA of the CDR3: TGTGCCAGCAGCTTAGGGATAGGCGACGGGCGTGATGGCTACACCTTC. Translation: CASSLGIGDGRDGYTF.